This TCR beta chain stems from a study of cytomegalovirus exposure and HLA in healthy donors. General observations from the study: A missense variant in DCLRE1C was later tied to TCR beta V- and J-gene trimming. Common viral pathogens seemed to be connected with several of the most significant clusters, according to a later analysis. In the analysis, some V segments, TRBV6-2 and TRBV6-3 included, were excluded as indistinguishable.

About this clone: The target antigen is unknown.

This CDR3 contains 14 residues. CDR1 and CDR2 (germline): MDHEN, SYDVKM. J lost 5 bases, V lost 6 bases, and 8 bases had no gene match. The PCR used 60 Vbeta and 13 Jbeta primers. TCRdb's copy holds only in-frame clones and misses some; the assay was immunoSEQ multiplex PCR. The sample lists some 120,000 clones; 15% to 19% were seen once. The sequenced material came from PBMCs. The rearrangement links TRBV28 to TRBJ2-5, with TRBD1 identical over 8 bases. The source of this sequence is a woman aged 18-29 years in good health and CMV-seronegative. Written as DNA, the CDR3 is TGTGCCAGCAGGTCCGGGACAGGTGGGGAGACCCAGTACTTC. Residues: CASRSGTGGETQYF.